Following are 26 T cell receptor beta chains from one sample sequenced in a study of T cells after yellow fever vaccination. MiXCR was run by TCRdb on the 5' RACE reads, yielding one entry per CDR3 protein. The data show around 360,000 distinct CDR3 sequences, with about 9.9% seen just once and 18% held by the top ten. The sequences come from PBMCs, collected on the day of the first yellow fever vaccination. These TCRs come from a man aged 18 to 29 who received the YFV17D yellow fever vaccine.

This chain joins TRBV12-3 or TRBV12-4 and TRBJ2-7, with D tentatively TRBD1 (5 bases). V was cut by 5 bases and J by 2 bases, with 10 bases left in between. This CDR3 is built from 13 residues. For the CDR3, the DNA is TGTGCCAGCAGTCGCAGGGTCCCCTACGAGCAGTACTTC. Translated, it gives CASSRRVPYEQYF.

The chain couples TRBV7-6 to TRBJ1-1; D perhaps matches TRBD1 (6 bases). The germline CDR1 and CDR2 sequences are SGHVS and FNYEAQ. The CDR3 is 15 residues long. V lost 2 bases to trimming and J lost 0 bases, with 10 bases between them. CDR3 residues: CASSLNTGMNTEAFF. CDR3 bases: TGTGCCAGCAGCTTAAACACAGGGATGAACACTGAAGCTTTCTTT.

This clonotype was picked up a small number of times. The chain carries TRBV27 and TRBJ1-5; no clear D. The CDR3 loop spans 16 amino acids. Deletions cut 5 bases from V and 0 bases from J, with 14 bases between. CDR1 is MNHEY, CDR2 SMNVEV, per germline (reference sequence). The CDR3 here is CASSPRQAYSNQPQHF. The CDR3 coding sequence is TGTGCCAGCAGTCCACGCCAGGCTTATAGCAATCAGCCCCAGCATTTT.

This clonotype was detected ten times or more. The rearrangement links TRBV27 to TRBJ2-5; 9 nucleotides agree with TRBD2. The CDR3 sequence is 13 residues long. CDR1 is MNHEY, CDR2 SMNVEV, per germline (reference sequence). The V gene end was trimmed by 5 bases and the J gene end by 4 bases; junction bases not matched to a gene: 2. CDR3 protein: CASSPAGGETQYF. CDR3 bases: TGTGCCAGCAGTCCAGCGGGGGGAGAGACCCAGTACTTC.

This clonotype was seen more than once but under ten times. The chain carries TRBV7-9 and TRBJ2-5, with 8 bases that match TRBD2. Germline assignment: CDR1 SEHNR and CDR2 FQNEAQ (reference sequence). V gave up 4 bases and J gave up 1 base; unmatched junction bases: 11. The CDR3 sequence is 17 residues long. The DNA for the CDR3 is TGTGCCAGCAGCTCGTTTGAGCGGGGGCCACGCCAAGAGACCCAGTACTTC. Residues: CASSSFERGPRQETQYF.

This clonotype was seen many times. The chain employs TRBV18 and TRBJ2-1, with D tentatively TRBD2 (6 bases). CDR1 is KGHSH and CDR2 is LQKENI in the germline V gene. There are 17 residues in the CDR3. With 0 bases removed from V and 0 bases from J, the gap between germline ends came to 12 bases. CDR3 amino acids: CASSPPGLSSSYNEQFF. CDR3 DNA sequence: TGTGCCAGCTCACCACCGGGACTTTCGAGCTCCTACAATGAGCAGTTCTTC.

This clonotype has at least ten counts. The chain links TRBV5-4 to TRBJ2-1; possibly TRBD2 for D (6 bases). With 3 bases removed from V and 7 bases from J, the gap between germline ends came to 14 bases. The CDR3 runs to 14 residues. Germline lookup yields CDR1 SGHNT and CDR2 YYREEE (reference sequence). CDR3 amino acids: CASSSPGSANEQFF. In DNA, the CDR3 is TGTGCCAGCAGCTCTCCCGGGAGTGCGAATGAGCAGTTCTTC.

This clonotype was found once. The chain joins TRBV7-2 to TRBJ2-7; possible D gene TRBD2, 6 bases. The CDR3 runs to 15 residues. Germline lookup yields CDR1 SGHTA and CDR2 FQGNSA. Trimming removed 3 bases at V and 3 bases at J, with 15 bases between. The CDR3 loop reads CASSLEGRPNYEQYV. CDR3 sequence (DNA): TGTGCCAGCAGCTTGGAGGGGCGCCCCAACTACGAGCAGTACGTC.

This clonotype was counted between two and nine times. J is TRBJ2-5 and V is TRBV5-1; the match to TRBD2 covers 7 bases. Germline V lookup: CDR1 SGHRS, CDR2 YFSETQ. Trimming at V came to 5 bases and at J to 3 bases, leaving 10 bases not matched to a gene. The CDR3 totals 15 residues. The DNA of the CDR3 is TGCGCCAGCAGTTACCAGACTAGCCCTGAAGAGACCCAGTACTTC. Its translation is CASSYQTSPEETQYF.

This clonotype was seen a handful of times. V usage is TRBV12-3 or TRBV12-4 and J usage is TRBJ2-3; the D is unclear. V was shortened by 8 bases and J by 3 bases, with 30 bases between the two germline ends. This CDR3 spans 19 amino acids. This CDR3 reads CASCTRPWFVQITTDTQYF. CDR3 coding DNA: TGTGCCAGCTGCACCAGGCCCTGGTTCGTGCAGATTACTACAGATACGCAGTATTTT.

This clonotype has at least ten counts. The CDR3 sequence is CATSRAGTAGIEQYF. CDR3 nucleotides: TGTGCCACCAGCAGGGCAGGGACAGCCGGTATCGAGCAGTACTTC. This sequence joins TRBV15 and TRBJ2-7; 7 positions match TRBD1. The V gene end was trimmed by 3 bases and the J gene end by 6 bases; junction bases not matched to a gene: 11. Germline V gene sequence: CDR1 LNHNV, CDR2 YYDKDF (reference sequence). The CDR3 has 15 residues. Full variable domain (outside the CDR3, taken from reference TRBV15 and TRBJ2-7): DAMVIQNPRYQVTQFGKPVTLSCSQTLNHNVMYWYQQKSSQAPKLLFHYYDKDFNNEADTPDNFQSRRPNTSFCFLDIRSPGLGDTAMYLCATSRAGTAGIEQYFGPGTRLTVT.

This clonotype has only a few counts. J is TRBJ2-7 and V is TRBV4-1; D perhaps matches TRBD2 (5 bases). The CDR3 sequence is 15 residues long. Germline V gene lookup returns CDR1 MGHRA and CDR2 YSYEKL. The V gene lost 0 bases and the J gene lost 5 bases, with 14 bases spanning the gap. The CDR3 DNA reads TGCGCCAGCAGCCAAGATCCGTCCTTAGCGCACGAGCAGTACTTC. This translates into CASSQDPSLAHEQYF.

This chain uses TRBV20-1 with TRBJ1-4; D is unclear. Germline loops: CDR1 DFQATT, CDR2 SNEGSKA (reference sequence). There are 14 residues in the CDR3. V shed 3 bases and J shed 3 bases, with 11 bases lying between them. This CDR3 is CSASGPQANEKLFF. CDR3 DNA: TGCAGTGCTAGTGGTCCCCAGGCTAATGAAAAACTGTTTTTT.

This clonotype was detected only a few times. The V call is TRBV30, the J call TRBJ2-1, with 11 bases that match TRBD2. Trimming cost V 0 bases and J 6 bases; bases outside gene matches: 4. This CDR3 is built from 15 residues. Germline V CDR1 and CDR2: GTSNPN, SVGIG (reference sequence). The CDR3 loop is CAWSVWLAGGNEQFF. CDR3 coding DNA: TGTGCCTGGAGTGTATGGCTAGCGGGGGGCAATGAGCAGTTCTTC.

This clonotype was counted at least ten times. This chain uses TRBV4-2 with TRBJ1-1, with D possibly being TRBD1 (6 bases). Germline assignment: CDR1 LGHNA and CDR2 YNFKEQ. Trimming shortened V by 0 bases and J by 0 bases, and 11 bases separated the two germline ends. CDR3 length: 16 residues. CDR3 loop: CASSQDRGQMNTEAFF. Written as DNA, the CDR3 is TGTGCCAGCAGCCAAGACAGGGGCCAGATGAACACTGAAGCTTTCTTT.

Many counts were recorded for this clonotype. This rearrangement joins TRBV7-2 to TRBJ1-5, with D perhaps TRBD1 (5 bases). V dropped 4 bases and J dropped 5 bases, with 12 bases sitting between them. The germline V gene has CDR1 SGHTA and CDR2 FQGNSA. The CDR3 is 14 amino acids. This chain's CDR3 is CASSSQGIDQPQHF. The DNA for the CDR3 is TGTGCCAGCAGCTCCCAGGGTATTGATCAGCCCCAGCATTTT.

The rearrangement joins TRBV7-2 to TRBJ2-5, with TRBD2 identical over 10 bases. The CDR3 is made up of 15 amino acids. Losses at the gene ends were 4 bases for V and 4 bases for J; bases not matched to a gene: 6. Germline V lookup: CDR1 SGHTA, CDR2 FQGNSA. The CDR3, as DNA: TGTGCCAGCAGCTGGTCTCTAGCGGGGGCAGAGACCCAGTACTTC. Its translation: CASSWSLAGAETQYF.

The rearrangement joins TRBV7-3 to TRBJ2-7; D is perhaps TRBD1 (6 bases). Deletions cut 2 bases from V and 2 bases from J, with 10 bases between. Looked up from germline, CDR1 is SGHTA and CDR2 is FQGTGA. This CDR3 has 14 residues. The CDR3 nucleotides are TGTGCCAGCAGCTTATTAGCAGGGGCCTACGAGCAGTACTTC. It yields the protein CASSLLAGAYEQYF.

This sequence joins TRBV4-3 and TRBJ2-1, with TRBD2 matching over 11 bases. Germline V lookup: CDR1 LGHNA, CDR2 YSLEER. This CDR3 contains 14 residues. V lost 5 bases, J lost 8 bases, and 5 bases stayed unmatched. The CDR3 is CASSSTSGVHEQFF. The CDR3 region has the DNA TGCGCCAGCAGCTCGACTAGCGGGGTCCATGAGCAGTTCTTC.

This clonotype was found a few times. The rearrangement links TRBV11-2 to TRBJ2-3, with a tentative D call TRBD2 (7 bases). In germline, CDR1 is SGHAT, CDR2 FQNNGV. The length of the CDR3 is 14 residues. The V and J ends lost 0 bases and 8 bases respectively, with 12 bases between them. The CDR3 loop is CASSLDWGGGTQYF. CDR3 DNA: TGTGCCAGCAGCTTAGATTGGGGGGGCGGTACGCAGTATTTT.

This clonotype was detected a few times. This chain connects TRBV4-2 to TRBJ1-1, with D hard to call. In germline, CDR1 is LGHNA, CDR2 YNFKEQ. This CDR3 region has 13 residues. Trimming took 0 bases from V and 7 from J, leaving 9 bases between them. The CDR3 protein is CASSQDPRDEAFF. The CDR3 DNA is TGTGCCAGCAGCCAAGATCCCCGAGATGAAGCTTTCTTT.

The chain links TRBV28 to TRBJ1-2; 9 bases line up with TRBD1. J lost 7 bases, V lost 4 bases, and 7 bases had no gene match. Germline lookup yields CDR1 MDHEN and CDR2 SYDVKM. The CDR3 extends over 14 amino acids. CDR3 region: CASSSIQGAFGYTF. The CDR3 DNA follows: TGTGCCAGCAGTTCAATACAGGGGGCATTTGGCTACACCTTC.

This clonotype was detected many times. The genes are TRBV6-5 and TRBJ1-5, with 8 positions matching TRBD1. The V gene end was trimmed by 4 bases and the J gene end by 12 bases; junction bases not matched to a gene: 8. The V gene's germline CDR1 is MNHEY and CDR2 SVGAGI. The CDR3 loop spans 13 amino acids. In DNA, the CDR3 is TGTGCCAGCAGTTCAGCCGGGACAGGACTCCAGCATTTT. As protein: CASSSAGTGLQHF.

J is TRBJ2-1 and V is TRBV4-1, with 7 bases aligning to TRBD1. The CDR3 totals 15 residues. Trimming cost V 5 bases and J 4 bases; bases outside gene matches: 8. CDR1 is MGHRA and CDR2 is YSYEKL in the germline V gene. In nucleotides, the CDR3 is TGCGCCAGCAGCAATGGACAGGTGCCTTACAATGAGCAGTTCTTC. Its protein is CASSNGQVPYNEQFF.

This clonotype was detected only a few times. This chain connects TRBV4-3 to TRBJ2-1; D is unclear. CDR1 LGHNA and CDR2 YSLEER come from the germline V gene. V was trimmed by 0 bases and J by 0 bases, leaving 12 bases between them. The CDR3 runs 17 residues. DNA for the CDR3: TGCGCCAGCAGCCAAGATCTTTTACTCGCCTCCTACAATGAGCAGTTCTTC. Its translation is CASSQDLLLASYNEQFF.

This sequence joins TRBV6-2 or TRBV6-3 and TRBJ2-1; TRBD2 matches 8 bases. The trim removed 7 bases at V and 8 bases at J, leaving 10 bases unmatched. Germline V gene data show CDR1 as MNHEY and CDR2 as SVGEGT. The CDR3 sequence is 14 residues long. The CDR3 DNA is TGTGCCAGCATGTACGGAGAGCGGGGGTATGAGCAGTTCTTC. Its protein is CASMYGERGYEQFF.